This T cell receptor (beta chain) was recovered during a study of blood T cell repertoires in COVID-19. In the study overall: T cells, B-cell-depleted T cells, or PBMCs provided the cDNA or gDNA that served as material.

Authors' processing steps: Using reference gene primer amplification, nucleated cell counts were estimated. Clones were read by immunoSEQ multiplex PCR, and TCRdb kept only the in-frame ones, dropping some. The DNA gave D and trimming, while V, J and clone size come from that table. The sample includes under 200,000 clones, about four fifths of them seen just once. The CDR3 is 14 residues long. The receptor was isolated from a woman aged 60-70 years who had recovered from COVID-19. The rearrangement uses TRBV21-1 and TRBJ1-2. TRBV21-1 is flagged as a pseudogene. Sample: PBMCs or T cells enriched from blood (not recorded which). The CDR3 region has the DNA TGTGCCAGCAGCAAAGGGCGGGGGCGGACAGGCTACACCTTC. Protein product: CASSKGRGRTGYTF.